The T cell receptor (beta chain) described here comes from a study of CD8+CD57+ T cells in acquired aplastic anemia. At the level of the study: On average, sorted CD4+ and CD8+ cells gave about 3.1 ug of DNA.

The CDR3 totals 13 residues. The germline CDR1 and CDR2 sequences are SNHLY and FYNNEI. Trimming stripped 5 bases from V and 3 bases from J, with 11 bases between. Before being chosen for sequencing, patients had shown CD8+CD57+ cell expansion by flow cytometry. Each of the patients presented with severe acquired aplastic anemia. At the time of blood sampling, patients had not yet received any therapy. Genomic DNA was employed as the template in profiling TCR beta VDJ and CDR3. TCRdb recomputed calls from the reads with MiXCR, one row per CDR3 protein. The table has 160,000 or so distinct CDR3 sequences, roughly 48% seen once. Findings and caveats of the study: Any difference that existed in CD8+ Simpson's diversity between patients and controls was not significant.

As regards this clonotype: The antigen is unknown.

The chain is built from TRBV2 and TRBJ2-7; D gene ambiguous. The sample was sorted CD4+, CD8+, or CD8+CD57+ T cells (not recorded which) from PBMCs. The receptor comes from a human donor with aplastic anemia. The CDR3 protein is CASSTVQSYEQYF. The DNA of the CDR3 is TGTGCCAGCAGTACCGTACAGAGCTACGAGCAGTACTTC.